One and the same sample provided the 8 T cell receptor beta chains below, sequenced in a study of blood T cell repertoires in COVID-19. Profiling relied on immunoSEQ multiplex PCR, and the TCRdb table lists in-frame clones only, not all of them. The sample has about 50,000 clones; 85% are singletons. The sequenced material came from peripheral blood. These receptors came from a human donor in a cohort sampled during active COVID-19.

V is TRBV5-3 and J is TRBJ2-7, with TRBD1 matching 7 bases. TRBV5-3 is identified as an open reading frame with a role that is uncertain. Germline trimming cut 0 bases from V and 2 bases from J; bases unmatched to any gene: 5. The CDR3 spans 15 residues. The CDR3 DNA reads TGTGCCAGAAGCTTGGCCGGGACAGTACCCTACGAGCAGTACTTC. Protein sequence: CARSLAGTVPYEQYF.

This clone came up once. The chain uses TRBV30 and TRBJ2-5; 8 bases line up with TRBD2. The CDR3 loop spans 14 amino acids. The ends lost 3 bases at V and 5 bases at J; junction bases unmatched: 8. Germline lookup yields CDR1 GTSNPN and CDR2 SVGIG (reference sequence). The CDR3 bases are TGTGCCTGGAGCAACGGACTAGCAGGGGAGACCCAGTACTTC. This encodes CAWSNGLAGETQYF.

The CDR3 here is CASRDRGPGNTIYF. CDR3 bases: TGTGCCAGCAGGGACAGGGGGCCTGGAAACACCATATATTTT. The rearrangement joins TRBV25-1 to TRBJ1-3, with 11 bases aligning to TRBD1. There are 14 residues in the CDR3. Germline V gene data show CDR1 as MGHDK and CDR2 as SYGVNS. With 6 bases clipped from V and 2 bases from J, the junction kept 0 bases outside the gene matches.

The genes are TRBV2 and TRBJ2-5, with D perhaps TRBD1 (6 bases). In germline, CDR1 is SNHLY, CDR2 FYNNEI. Trimming left V 3 bases short and J 4 bases short, with 12 bases between. CDR3 length: 14 residues. The CDR3 is CASSDNRVGETQYF. The CDR3 region has the DNA TGTGCCAGCAGTGATAACAGGGTGGGAGAGACCCAGTACTTC.

This chain links TRBV25-1 with TRBJ2-1; D is perhaps TRBD2 (6 bases). The V end was cut by 3 bases, the J end by 4 bases, with 16 bases between. There are 16 residues in the CDR3. Per germline, CDR1 MGHDK and CDR2 SYGVNS. The CDR3 coding sequence is TGTGCCAGCAGTGACACCAGGGTTGGGGGGTACAATGAGCAGTTCTTC. Amino acid sequence: CASSDTRVGGYNEQFF.

The table lists this clone with a few counts. The chain joins TRBV19 to TRBJ2-3; 11 positions agree with TRBD2. The CDR3 extends over 15 amino acids. V lost 6 bases and J lost 2; bases outside the gene matches: 4. The germline gives CDR1 LNHDA, CDR2 SQIVND (reference sequence). CDR3 bases: TGTGCCAGTAGCGGGACTAGCGGCTACACAGATACGCAGTATTTT. It is translated as CASSGTSGYTDTQYF.

The chain combines TRBV19 with TRBJ1-5; possible D gene TRBD1, 5 bases. CDR1 LNHDA and CDR2 SQIVND come from the germline V gene (reference sequence). The ends were cut back, 4 bases at V and 2 bases at J, with 18 bases in the middle. The CDR3 length is 17 residues. CDR3 sequence (DNA): TGTGCCAGTAGTACCCAGGGTGGGAAATTCGGCAATCAGCCCCAGCATTTT. Translation gives CASSTQGGKFGNQPQHF.

The V and J genes are TRBV30 and TRBJ2-7; 12 positions agree with TRBD2. The germline CDR1 and CDR2 sequences are GTSNPN and SVGIG (reference sequence). After removal of 2 bases from V and 6 bases from J, the junction contained 14 bases not matched to a gene. This CDR3 spans 17 amino acids. The CDR3 here is CAWSPPGLAGNSGEQYF. CDR3 bases: TGTGCCTGGAGTCCCCCCGGACTAGCGGGAAACTCGGGCGAGCAGTACTTC.